The 26 T cell receptor beta chains listed next were all sequenced from one sample in a study of tumor and adjacent non-tumor tissue in lung cancer. The template was RNA from unsorted bulk tissue. A modified ARM-PCR protocol with three rounds of nested PCR amplified TCRbeta. TCRdb re-derived calls from the multiplex PCR reads in MiXCR, one entry per CDR3 protein. Of about 90,000 distinct CDR3 sequences in the sample, about three fifths were seen once. Sequencing input: lung tumor tissue. Source of these receptors: a man in his 70s with non-small cell lung cancer.

The rearrangement joins TRBV14 to TRBJ2-5, with TRBD2 identical over 7 bases. The CDR3 has 13 residues. Losses at the gene ends were 6 bases for V and 9 bases for J; bases not matched to a gene: 10. Germline assignment: CDR1 SGHDN and CDR2 FVKESK. The CDR3 loop reads CASSDRLAVAQYF. The CDR3 nucleotides are TGTGCCAGCAGTGATAGACTAGCTGTGGCCCAGTACTTC.

DNA for the CDR3: TGTGCCAGCAGAGGAACTGACACAGCTGGGGCCAACGTCCTGACTTTC. Translation: CASRGTDTAGANVLTF. The V gene is TRBV28, the J gene TRBJ2-6; D gene ambiguous. The CDR3 extends over 16 amino acids. From germline, CDR1 is MDHEN and CDR2 SYDVKM. Trimming cost V 6 bases and J 2 bases, with 14 bases left between them.

About this clonotype: The missing conserved phenylalanine or tryptophan at the end of this CDR3 makes a read error likely. V gene TRBV5-1 combines with J gene TRBJ2-5; no definite D call. The germline gives CDR1 SGHRS, CDR2 YFSETQ. The CDR3 loop spans 13 amino acids. The CDR3 DNA sequence: TGTGCCAGCAGCTTGGAAGGTGGTGAGACCCAGTACTTA. It codes for CASSLEGGETQYL.

This clonotype was picked up many times. The CDR3 nucleotides read TGCGCCAGCAGTCGTGCCTACAATGAGCAGTTCTTC. Residues: CASSRAYNEQFF. The V gene is TRBV5-1, the J gene TRBJ2-1; D is unclear. Germline lookup yields CDR1 SGHRS and CDR2 YFSETQ. V was pared by 5 bases and J by 2 bases, with 5 bases between. The CDR3 loop spans 12 amino acids.

The chain uses TRBV11-1 and TRBJ1-1, with a possible D match to TRBD1 (5 bases). The CDR3 contains 15 residues. Per the germline V gene, CDR1 is SGHAT and CDR2 is FQDESV (reference sequence). Trimming shortened V by 7 bases and J by 7 bases, and 22 bases separated the two germline ends. The CDR3 spells CASTPWGIRDIEAFF. In DNA, the CDR3 is TGTGCCAGCACCCCATGGGGGATAAGAGACATTGAAGCTTTCTTT.

The J gene is TRBJ2-7, the V gene TRBV7-8, with D unresolved. V gave up 7 bases and J gave up 3 bases, with 13 bases separating them. The CDR3 runs to 13 residues. Germline V gene sequence: CDR1 SGHVS, CDR2 FQNEAQ. The CDR3 DNA reads as TGTGCCAGCAACTTCGGCGAGAGCTACGAGCAGTACTTC. Residues: CASNFGESYEQYF.

In its sample, this clonotype was seen a few times. This may arise from a read error, as a much more abundant clone is one base away. The rearrangement uses TRBV29-1 and TRBJ2-5, with D perhaps being TRBD1 or TRBD2 (5 bases each). Germline loops: CDR1 SQVTM, CDR2 ANQGSEA. This CDR3 has 14 amino acids. The germline V and J ends were trimmed by 7 bases and 4 bases, with 19 bases remaining between them. The chain's CDR3 is CSARWRGVGETQYF. The CDR3 nucleotides read TGCAGCGCCAGGTGGAGAGGGGTGGGAGAGACCCAGTACTTC.

As to this clonotype: At one of its ends the junction is not consistent with the germline gene, which may arise from a read error. This rearrangement joins TRBV11-2 to TRBJ2-7, with a possible D match to TRBD2 (5 bases). This CDR3 spans 15 amino acids. CDR1 and CDR2 from the germline V gene are SGHAT and FQNNGV. The CDR3 protein is CASNLGKERVYEQYF. CDR3 nucleotide sequence: TGTGCCAGCAACTTAGGCAAAGAGAGGGTCTACGAGCAGTACTTC.

For this clonotype: An end of the junction differs from the germline gene, which may be a read error. J is TRBJ1-2 and V is TRBV6-5, with D perhaps TRBD1 (5 bases). CDR1 is MNHEY, CDR2 SVGAGI, per germline. The CDR3 covers 14 residues. CDR3 region: CASSPTQGGYGCTF. DNA for the CDR3: TGTGCCAGCAGTCCAACTCAGGGTGGCTATGGCTGCACCTTC.

This clonotype has ten or more counts. The V and J genes are TRBV4-1 and TRBJ2-7; 8 bases are shared with TRBD1. In germline, CDR1 is MGHRA, CDR2 YSYEKL. V lost 2 bases, J lost 2 bases, and 8 bases stayed unmatched. This CDR3 is built from 16 residues. CDR3 nucleotides: TGCGCCAGCAGCCAATTCCAGGGGGCCGCCCCCTACGAGCAGTACTTC. This gives the protein CASSQFQGAAPYEQYF.

The rearrangement uses TRBV7-9 and TRBJ2-7; TRBD1 is a possible D gene (6 bases). The V end lost 4 bases, the J end lost 7 bases, and 26 bases lay between the germline ends. CDR1 SEHNR and CDR2 FQNEAQ come from the germline V gene (reference sequence). The CDR3 has 17 residues. The CDR3 region is CASSSASLGDMGYEQYF. The DNA for the CDR3 is TGTGCCAGCAGCTCCGCCAGCCTCGGGGACATGGGCTATGAGCAGTACTTC.

The gene calls are TRBV5-4 and TRBJ2-4; no clear D. Germline V gene data show CDR1 as SGHNT and CDR2 as YYREEE (reference sequence). V lost 8 bases and J 0 bases, leaving 15 bases between the germline ends. CDR3 length: 15 amino acids. In DNA form, the CDR3 reads TGTGCCAGTAACTCTCCGGGCAGAGCCAAAAACATTCAGTACTTC. Translated: CASNSPGRAKNIQYF.

In regard to this clonotype: A much larger clone sits a single nucleotide away, making a read error possible. This chain joins TRBV6-1 and TRBJ1-1; weak D call: TRBD1 (6 bases). Trimming stripped 1 base from V and 4 bases from J, with 16 bases between. The V gene's germline CDR1 is MNHNS and CDR2 SASEGT. The CDR3 contains 16 residues. The CDR3 sequence is CASSEGNRVHFTEAFF. CDR3 bases: TGTGCCAGCAGTGAAGGGAACAGGGTCCACTTCACTGAAGCTTTCTTT.

The J gene is TRBJ2-5, the V gene TRBV5-5, with D maybe TRBD2 (5 bases). V was trimmed by 3 bases and J by 5 bases, leaving 17 bases between them. Per germline, CDR1 SGHKS and CDR2 YYEKEE (reference sequence). This CDR3 is built from 15 residues. Here the CDR3 DNA reads TGTGCCAGCAGCTCCGTTTGGGGAGTCCAGGAGACCCAGTACTTC. Its protein product is CASSSVWGVQETQYF.

The chain recombines TRBV20-1 with TRBJ2-3; D is unclear. V was clipped by 6 bases and J by 2 bases, with 9 bases between them. Germline V CDR1 and CDR2: DFQATT, SNEGSKA (reference sequence). This CDR3 has 12 amino acids. The CDR3 DNA is TGCAGTGCCCGCGCACCCACAGATACGCAGTATTTT. It yields the protein CSARAPTDTQYF.

Concerning this clonotype itself: A junction boundary mismatches the germline segment, possibly from a read error. V is TRBV29-1 and J is TRBJ2-7, with 9 positions matching TRBD1. The germline CDR1 and CDR2 sequences are SQVTM and ANQGSEA. CDR3 length: 14 amino acids. CDR3 sequence: CSGCLTGGGYEQYF. CDR3 coding DNA: TGTAGCGGATGCCTGACAGGGGGGGGCTACGAGCAGTACTTC.

This chain connects TRBV11-2 to TRBJ1-2; D call uncertain. V dropped 5 bases and J dropped 7 bases, with 17 bases sitting between them. There are 14 residues in the CDR3. CDR1 is SGHAT, CDR2 FQNNGV, per germline. This chain's CDR3 is CASSLNRGGSGYTF. The CDR3, as DNA: TGTGCCAGCAGCCTAAATCGGGGTGGAAGTGGCTACACCTTC.

Concerning this clonotype: The conserved phenylalanine or tryptophan normally closing the CDR3 is absent here, so this likely arose from a read error. The chain links TRBV11-2 to TRBJ1-1; D is perhaps TRBD1 (5 bases). The CDR3 extends over 14 amino acids. Germline CDR1 is SGHAT and CDR2 is FQNNGV. Here the CDR3 reads CANSFGTDGTEAFL. The CDR3 DNA is TGTGCCAACAGCTTTGGGACCGACGGCACTGAAGCTTTCTTA.

In its sample, this clonotype was seen many times. V is TRBV5-1 and J is TRBJ2-2; 9 nucleotides agree with TRBD1. This CDR3 comprises 16 residues. Unmatched junction bases numbered 7, after V lost 2 bases and J lost 5 bases. Germline lookup yields CDR1 SGHRS and CDR2 YFSETQ. CDR3 DNA: TGCGCCAGCAGCTTAACCGGGACAGGGCTTACCGGGGAGCTGTTTTTT. Amino acids: CASSLTGTGLTGELFF.

The chain couples TRBV11-2 to TRBJ2-3; D ambiguous. Germline assignment: CDR1 SGHAT and CDR2 FQNNGV. V lost 5 bases and J 7 bases, leaving 19 bases between the germline ends. CDR3 size: 15 residues. This CDR3 is CASSAAQSLVNTQYF. The CDR3 nucleotides read TGTGCCAGCAGCGCTGCTCAGAGTTTAGTAAATACGCAGTATTTT.

This clonotype was seen at least ten times. V gene TRBV6-6 combines with J gene TRBJ1-2; 7 bases line up with TRBD1. The CDR3 consists of 15 residues. Looked up from germline, CDR1 is MNHNY and CDR2 is SVGAGI (reference sequence). V shed 6 bases, J shed 2 bases, and the junction held 9 bases outside the gene matches. CDR3 DNA: TGTGCCAGCAGCCCGGGACAGCTAACCAACTATGGCTACACCTTC. Protein sequence: CASSPGQLTNYGYTF.

Only one count was recorded for this clonotype. The CDR3 carries no conserved terminal phenylalanine or tryptophan, so it likely arises from a read error. This sequence joins TRBV5-1 and TRBJ2-5; D remains ambiguous. The CDR3 is 14 residues long. Germline assignment: CDR1 SGHRS and CDR2 YFSETQ. Trimming cost V 0 bases and J 5 bases, with 11 bases left between them. The CDR3, as DNA: TGCGCCAGCAGCTTGGAGTCTGGGTTCGAGACCCAGTACATC. Amino acid sequence: CASSLESGFETQYI.

This clonotype showed up many times. This chain joins TRBV20-1 and TRBJ2-5; D may be TRBD2 (6 bases). The germline V and J ends were trimmed by 3 bases and 4 bases, with 6 bases remaining between them. Germline CDR1 DFQATT, CDR2 SNEGSKA (reference sequence). The CDR3 length is 11 residues. This chain's CDR3 is CSARGGETQYF. CDR3 DNA: TGCAGTGCTAGGGGGGGAGAGACCCAGTACTTC.

This clonotype was found many times. This chain connects TRBV7-2 to TRBJ1-5, with 9 bases lining up with TRBD1. V shed 3 bases and J 2 bases; nucleotides not matched to a gene: 8. Germline CDR1 reads SGHTA; CDR2 reads FQGNSA. The CDR3 is made up of 17 amino acids. The CDR3 is CASSLHSDRGGNQPQHF. Written as DNA, the CDR3 is TGTGCCAGCAGCTTGCATTCGGACAGGGGTGGCAATCAGCCCCAGCATTTT. The variable domain in full, completed from reference TRBV7-2 and TRBJ1-5, reads GAGVSQSPSNKVTEKGKDVELRCDPISGHTALYWYRQSLGQGLEFLIYFQGNSAPDKSGLPSDRFSAERTGGSVSTLTIQRTQQEDSAVYLCASSLHSDRGGNQPQHFGDGTRLSIL.

V is TRBV21-1 and J is TRBJ2-3; the table's D gene call, TRBD2, was not cross checked with the DNA. TRBV21-1 is recorded as a pseudogene. There are 18 residues in the CDR3. This CDR3 reads CASSKALLALAGLDTQYF. The CDR3 coding sequence is TGTGCCAGCAGCAAAGCGCTTTTAGCACTAGCGGGACTGGATACGCAGTATTTT.

This clonotype was counted ten times or more. The V gene is TRBV4-1, the J gene TRBJ2-7; no definite D call. The CDR3 loop spans 15 amino acids. The germline gives CDR1 MGHRA, CDR2 YSYEKL. V was trimmed by 1 base and J by 3 bases, leaving 13 bases between them. The CDR3 protein is CASSQGSSLLYEQYF. In DNA form, the CDR3 reads TGCGCCAGCAGCCAAGGGAGCTCACTCCTCTACGAGCAGTACTTC.